What follows are 14 T cell receptor beta chains derived from one specimen sequenced in a study of Ad26.COV2.S vaccination and SARS-CoV-2 variants. The table came from immunoSEQ multiplex PCR; TCRdb's copy has only in-frame clones and leaves some out. The sample lists over 100,000 clones, over 70% occurring once. This specimen consisted of peripheral blood, obtained after recovery from COVID-19. The receptors come from a human donor who had recovered from COVID-19.

The V and J genes are TRBV28 and TRBJ1-5, with a tentative D call TRBD1 (5 bases). Germline V gene lookup returns CDR1 MDHEN and CDR2 SYDVKM. The V and J ends lost 2 bases and 2 bases respectively, with 10 bases between them. CDR3 length equals 15 residues. The CDR3 nucleotides read TGTGCCAGCAGTTTAGACGGGGCAGGCAATCAGCCCCAGCATTTT. Protein: CASSLDGAGNQPQHF.

J is TRBJ1-4 and V is TRBV19; weak D call: TRBD1 (6 bases). The CDR3 length is 16 residues. Germline assignment: CDR1 LNHDA and CDR2 SQIVND (reference sequence). With 6 bases removed from V and 0 bases from J, the gap between germline ends came to 14 bases. CDR3 bases: TGTGCCAGTAGCTATAAACAGGGCTCAACTAATGAAAAACTGTTTTTT. It codes for CASSYKQGSTNEKLFF.

In its sample, this clone was seen a few times. The identical CDR3 is also encoded by other nucleotide sequences in the sample. This chain connects TRBV6-1 to TRBJ2-7; 10 bases line up with TRBD1. This CDR3 contains 15 residues. Germline V gene data show CDR1 as MNHNS and CDR2 as SASEGT. The V segment lost 1 base and the J segment 1 base; nucleotides outside the gene matches: 1. The CDR3 nucleotides are TGTGCCAGCAGTGAAGGACAGGGGGCGTCCTACGAGCAGTACTTC. Translation: CASSEGQGASYEQYF.

This clone was detected many times. The chain links TRBV4-2 to TRBJ1-1; TRBD1 might be the D (5 bases). The ends were cut back, 0 bases at V and 4 bases at J, with 12 bases in the middle. This CDR3 is 15 amino acids long. Germline V gene sequence: CDR1 LGHNA, CDR2 YNFKEQ. The DNA of the CDR3 is TGTGCCAGCAGCCAAGAGACAGTGGGGACCACTGAAGCTTTCTTT. Encoded protein: CASSQETVGTTEAFF.

The chain links TRBV5-1 to TRBJ2-1; 9 nucleotides match TRBD2. The J segment lost 5 bases and the V segment lost 0 bases, leaving 3 bases of the junction unmatched. CDR3 size: 15 residues. Germline CDR1 reads SGHRS; CDR2 reads YFSETQ. Here the CDR3 DNA reads TGCGCCAGCAGCTTGGTAGCGGGGGAGCACAATGAGCAGTTCTTC. Translation: CASSLVAGEHNEQFF.

The chain joins TRBV28 to TRBJ2-7, with 11 bases aligning to TRBD2. Unmatched junction bases numbered 6, after V lost 5 bases and J lost 3 bases. The V gene's germline CDR1 is MDHEN and CDR2 SYDVKM. CDR3 size: 15 residues. The CDR3 is CASSERLAGNYEQYF. The CDR3 coding sequence is TGTGCCAGCAGTGAACGACTAGCGGGGAACTACGAGCAGTACTTC.

The V and J genes are TRBV7-2 and TRBJ2-2; 8 bases map to TRBD1. The V and J ends lost 5 bases and 4 bases, in that order; junction bases with no gene match: 9. Germline V lookup: CDR1 SGHTA, CDR2 FQGNSA. This CDR3 contains 16 residues. The CDR3 nucleotides are TGTGCCAGCAGCCAATCCAGGGGGCGCGGCACCGGGGAGCTGTTTTTT. This translates into CASSQSRGRGTGELFF. Full variable domain (remainder filled in from reference TRBV7-2 and TRBJ2-2): GAGVSQSPSNKVTEKGKDVELRCDPISGHTALYWYRQSLGQGLEFLIYFQGNSAPDKSGLPSDRFSAERTGGSVSTLTIQRTQQEDSAVYLCASSQSRGRGTGELFFGEGSRLTVL.

A few counts support this clone. The chain combines TRBV19 with TRBJ1-6, with no clear D. Trimming took off 3 bases at V and 5 bases at J, with 11 bases between the two ends. CDR3 length: 15 residues. Germline V gives CDR1 LNHDA, CDR2 SQIVND (reference sequence). The DNA for the CDR3 is TGTGCCAGTAGTATTGGGAGCGCAGATAATTCACCCCTCCACTTT. Its protein product is CASSIGSADNSPLHF.

About this clone: Within the sample, other DNA sequences also encode this same CDR3. The rearrangement uses TRBV5-1 and TRBJ1-1, with 10 bases aligning to TRBD1. Germline lookup yields CDR1 SGHRS and CDR2 YFSETQ. The trim removed 2 bases at V and 7 bases at J, leaving 2 bases unmatched. This CDR3 comprises 13 residues. The CDR3 DNA reads TGCGCCAGCAGCTTAGGACAGGGGGTTGAAGCTTTCTTT. Translating it yields CASSLGQGVEAFF.

J is TRBJ2-2 and V is TRBV24-1; D is undetermined. Germline CDR1 is KGHDR and CDR2 is SFDVKD. The V and J ends lost 5 bases and 7 bases respectively, with 19 bases between them. There are 16 residues in the CDR3. Here the CDR3 reads CATSVGDPLNSGELFF. The DNA of the CDR3 is TGTGCCACCAGTGTTGGGGATCCACTTAATAGCGGGGAGCTGTTTTTT.

The chain recombines TRBV18 with TRBJ1-6; no reliable D call. Deletions cut 8 bases from V and 0 bases from J, with 14 bases between. This CDR3 has 16 residues. The germline gives CDR1 KGHSH, CDR2 LQKENI. In DNA, the CDR3 is TGTGCCAGCAGCGATTCGAGTAGCTCCTATAATTCACCCCTCCACTTT. Its protein product is CASSDSSSSYNSPLHF.

The chain has TRBV19 and TRBJ2-2; D not certain. The CDR3 extends over 13 amino acids. The germline V gene has CDR1 LNHDA and CDR2 SQIVND (reference sequence). The V gene lost 6 bases and the J gene lost 0 bases, with 5 bases spanning the gap. In nucleotides, the CDR3 is TGTGCCAGTAGAACGGCGAACACCGGGGAGCTGTTTTTT. It encodes CASRTANTGELFF.

The genes are TRBV29-1 and TRBJ2-3; D may be TRBD1 (6 bases). The ends were cut back, 0 bases at V and 9 bases at J, with 22 bases in the middle. This CDR3 spans 16 amino acids. Per the germline V gene, CDR1 is SQVTM and CDR2 is ANQGSEA. The CDR3 DNA follows: TGCAGCGTTGAAGATAGGTTCGACAGTCCAGGGGAGACGCAGTATTTT. Residues: CSVEDRFDSPGETQYF.

The V gene is TRBV28, the J gene TRBJ2-7; possible D gene TRBD1, 5 bases. V lost 4 bases and J 1 base, leaving 11 bases between the germline ends. The CDR3 runs 14 residues. Germline lookup yields CDR1 MDHEN and CDR2 SYDVKM. The CDR3 DNA reads as TGTGCCAGCAGTTCCCCAGGGTTGTCCTACGAGCAGTACTTC. This translates into CASSSPGLSYEQYF.